These 5 T cell receptor beta chains share one sample of origin, sequenced in a study of shared clonotypes between healthy human individuals. CD45RO negativity and positive selection for CCR7 defined naive CD8 cells, a population that excluded terminally differentiated effector memory CD45RA+ cells. TCRdb's table, derived via immunoSEQ multiplex PCR, lists solely in-frame clones and lacks some. This sample carries 630,000 or so clones, roughly 98% of them seen once, and the ten largest clones take 0.3%. What was sequenced was naive CD8+ T cells sorted from blood. The receptors here all came from a man between 25 and 39 years old in good health.

This chain joins TRBV13 and TRBJ1-2; TRBD1 matches at 9 bases. The V segment lost 5 bases and the J segment 7 bases; nucleotides outside the gene matches: 5. The germline gives CDR1 PRHDT, CDR2 FYEKMQ (reference sequence). CDR3 length: 13 residues. This CDR3 reads CASSLGQGGGYTF. As DNA, the CDR3 is TGTGCCAGCAGCCTGGGACAGGGAGGTGGCTACACCTTC.

The rearrangement joins TRBV2 to TRBJ1-4, with D unclear. Trimming removed 3 bases from V and 8 bases from J, with 7 bases in between. In germline, CDR1 is SNHLY, CDR2 FYNNEI. The CDR3 is made up of 12 amino acids. CDR3: CASSEVEEKLFF. The CDR3 nucleotides are TGTGCCAGCAGTGAGGTAGAAGAAAAACTGTTTTTT. Full variable domain (rest looked up from reference TRBV2 and TRBJ1-4): EPEVTQTPSHQVTQMGQEVILRCVPISNHLYFYWYRQILGQKVEFLVSFYNNEISEKSEIFDDQFSVERPDGSNFTLKIRSTKLEDSAMYFCASSEVEEKLFFGSGTQLSVL.

This sequence joins TRBV9 and TRBJ2-3, with 14 positions matching TRBD2. The CDR3 spans 17 residues. With 3 bases clipped from V and 0 bases from J, the junction kept 3 bases outside the gene matches. Germline V gives CDR1 SGDLS, CDR2 YYNGEE. The DNA of the CDR3 is TGTGCCAGCAGCGAGGGGACTAGCGGGAGTAGCACAGATACGCAGTATTTT. Its translation: CASSEGTSGSSTDTQYF.

This chain joins TRBV5-1 and TRBJ2-7; no clear D gene. The V end was cut by 0 bases, the J end by 1 base, with 26 bases between. CDR1 is SGHRS, CDR2 YFSETQ, per germline. This CDR3 has 20 amino acids. CDR3 residues: CASSLAPLATVPPMSYEQYF. The CDR3 nucleotides are TGCGCCAGCAGCTTGGCCCCCTTGGCTACTGTACCGCCAATGTCCTACGAGCAGTACTTC. Together with reference TRBV5-1 and TRBJ2-7, the CDR3 gives the full variable domain: KAGVTQTPRYLIKTRGQQVTLSCSPISGHRSVSWYQQTPGQGLQFLFEYFSETQRNKGNFPGRFSGRQFSNSRSEMNVSTLELGDSALYLCASSLAPLATVPPMSYEQYFGPGTRLTVT.

As DNA, the CDR3 is TGTGCCAGCAGTTTTATTGGACAGGGGGGTAATGAGCAGTTCTTC. Protein: CASSFIGQGGNEQFF. The J gene is TRBJ2-1, the V gene TRBV27, with 10 bases lining up with TRBD1. With V trimmed by 3 bases and J by 7 bases, 6 bases remained unmatched. Germline CDR1 MNHEY, CDR2 SMNVEV (reference sequence). The CDR3 totals 15 residues.